A selection of T cell receptor beta chains follows, all from one sample in a study of vaccination effects on CD4 cells after COVID-19. Clones were read by immunoSEQ multiplex PCR, and TCRdb kept only the in-frame ones, dropping some. Here the sample spans around 30,000 clones, roughly 77% being singletons. No antigen has been assigned to these receptors. The sample consisted of CD4+ T cells from PBMCs cultured with HCoV-NL63 spike peptides, taken before COVID-19 vaccination. The receptors here all came from a human donor who had a prior SARS-CoV-2 infection. Each CDR3 is given with its conserved first and last residue. A D gene is named only where the DNA matches it firmly. Where a row states a size, it is once, few, many or the class of an expanded clone; other rows omit it.

len | j_gene | v_gene | abundance | d_gene | CDR3nt | CDR3aa
14 | TRBJ2-3 | TRBV27 | - | - | TGTGCCAGCAGTTGGCGTTTGGGCACAGATACGCAGTATTTT | CASSWRLGTDTQYF
15 | TRBJ2-7 | TRBV15 | - | - | TGTGCCACCAGCAGAGAGAGGGGAGAACCCTACGAGCAGTACTTC | CATSRERGEPYEQYF
17 | TRBJ2-1 | TRBV4-1 | - | TRBD2 | TGCGCCAGCAGCCCGGGCCCGGCTAGCGGTTCCTACAATGAGCAGTTCTTC | CASSPGPASGSYNEQFF
13 | TRBJ2-2 | TRBV6-6 | few | - | TGTGCCAGCAGGCCCACAGTCACCGGGGAGCTGTTTTTT | CASRPTVTGELFF
17 | TRBJ1-2 | TRBV10-3 | - | TRBD1 | TGTGCCATCAGTGACTTGGCCTGGCAGGGGGCTAACTATGGCTACACCTTC | CAISDLAWQGANYGYTF
11 | TRBJ2-1 | TRBV12-3/TRBV12-4 | - | - | TGTGCCAGCAGTTTATTGCAGGGACAGTTCTTC | CASSLLQGQFF
13 | TRBJ1-6 | TRBV6-5 | - | TRBD1 | TGTGCCAGCCGGGACAGAGATAATTCACCCCTCCACTTT | CASRDRDNSPLHF
12 | TRBJ1-5 | TRBV7-2 | - | - | TGTGCCAGCAGCTTAGCTAACCAGCCCCAGCATTTT | CASSLANQPQHF
13 | TRBJ1-2 | TRBV2 | - | TRBD1 | TGTGCCAGCAACATCGACAGGGGGTACGGCTACACCTTC | CASNIDRGYGYTF
13 | TRBJ1-2 | TRBV28 | - | TRBD1 | TGTGCCAGCAACGTCGGGACAGCTAATGGCTACACCTTC | CASNVGTANGYTF
15 | TRBJ1-2 | TRBV3-1/TRBV3-2 | - | TRBD1 | TGTGCCAGCAGCCAAAGGGACAGGGGACACTATGGCTACACCTTC | CASSQRDRGHYGYTF
17 | TRBJ2-5 | TRBV5-1 | - | - | TGCGCCAGCAGCTTGGGAACAGGCGCCCATATCCAAGAGACCCAGTACTTC | CASSLGTGAHIQETQYF
15 | TRBJ1-2 | TRBV5-1 | once | TRBD1 | TGCGCCAGCAGCTCCGGGACAGGGACCTATCCTGGCTACACCTTC | CASSSGTGTYPGYTF
19 | TRBJ2-1 | TRBV7-2 | - | TRBD2 | TGTGCCAGCAGCTATGGCGCAGGACTAGCGGGCATCTCCTACAATGAGCAGTTCTTC | CASSYGAGLAGISYNEQFF
16 | TRBJ2-5 | TRBV6-1 | once | TRBD2 | TGTGCCAGCAGTGAAGCGTCCCTAGCGGGGGAGGAGACCCAGTACTTC | CASSEASLAGEETQYF
14 | TRBJ2-3 | TRBV7-2 | - | - | TGTGCCAGCAGCTTTTACTCCCTCACAGATACGCAGTATTTT | CASSFYSLTDTQYF
14 | TRBJ2-2 | TRBV7-9 | - | - | TGTGCCAGCAGCTTGTCCAAGAACACCGGGGAGCTGTTTTTT | CASSLSKNTGELFF
21 | TRBJ2-1 | TRBV6-2/TRBV6-3 | - | TRBD2 | TGTGCCAGCAGCCTGACCGTCCCGGGACTAGCGGGAGGCTATCGGAGCAATGAGCAGTTCTTC | CASSLTVPGLAGGYRSNEQFF